This TCR beta chain was sequenced during a study of blood T cell repertoires in COVID-19. Study in general: The origin of the acute and convalescent COVID-19 samples was the United States, Italy and Spain. In each case, the material was cDNA or gDNA derived from T cells, B-cell-depleted T cells, or PBMCs.

V shed 6 bases and J shed 4 bases, with 15 bases lying between them. The CDR3 consists of 14 residues. From germline, CDR1 is SNHLY and CDR2 FYNNEI. This clone was seen a few times. TCRdb's copy holds only in-frame clones and misses some; the assay was immunoSEQ multiplex PCR. The repertoire has about 200,000 clones, around 86% of them found once; the top ten carry 3% to 4%. Those enrolled, adults aged roughly 18 to 95 years, came from about 24 US areas. Membership in each cohort depended on participant-reported clinical history. The V call is TRBV2, the J call TRBJ1-2, with D possibly TRBD1 on 6 matching bases. The sample consisted of PBMCs or T cells enriched from blood (not recorded which). The clonotype was recovered from a woman aged 40 to 55 with acute COVID-19. The CDR3 loop is CASRIRDMSYGYTF. For the CDR3, the DNA is TGTGCCAGCAGAATACGGGACATGAGCTATGGCTACACCTTC.